The sequence of this T cell receptor (beta chain) was determined in a study of T cell clusters in autoimmune cytopenias. Each sample's input was around 250 ng genomic DNA, roughly 38,000 genome equivalents. CDR1 and CDR2 from the germline V gene are MDHEN and SYDVKM. The CDR3 is 16 amino acids. TRB rearrangements were amplified by touch-down multiplex PCR with mixed TRB-A/B primers. TCRdb reworked the multiplex PCR reads into one entry per CDR3 protein, no DNA. Its clone listing holds about 3,000 distinct CDR3 sequences. This TCR came from a human donor with an autoimmune cytopenia or autoimmune hepatitis (not recorded which). Sequencing was carried out using peripheral blood. J is TRBJ2-6 and V is TRBV28; with no DNA, the TCRdb D assignment of TRBD1 cannot be verified. The CDR3 protein is CASTPGEPSGANVLTF.